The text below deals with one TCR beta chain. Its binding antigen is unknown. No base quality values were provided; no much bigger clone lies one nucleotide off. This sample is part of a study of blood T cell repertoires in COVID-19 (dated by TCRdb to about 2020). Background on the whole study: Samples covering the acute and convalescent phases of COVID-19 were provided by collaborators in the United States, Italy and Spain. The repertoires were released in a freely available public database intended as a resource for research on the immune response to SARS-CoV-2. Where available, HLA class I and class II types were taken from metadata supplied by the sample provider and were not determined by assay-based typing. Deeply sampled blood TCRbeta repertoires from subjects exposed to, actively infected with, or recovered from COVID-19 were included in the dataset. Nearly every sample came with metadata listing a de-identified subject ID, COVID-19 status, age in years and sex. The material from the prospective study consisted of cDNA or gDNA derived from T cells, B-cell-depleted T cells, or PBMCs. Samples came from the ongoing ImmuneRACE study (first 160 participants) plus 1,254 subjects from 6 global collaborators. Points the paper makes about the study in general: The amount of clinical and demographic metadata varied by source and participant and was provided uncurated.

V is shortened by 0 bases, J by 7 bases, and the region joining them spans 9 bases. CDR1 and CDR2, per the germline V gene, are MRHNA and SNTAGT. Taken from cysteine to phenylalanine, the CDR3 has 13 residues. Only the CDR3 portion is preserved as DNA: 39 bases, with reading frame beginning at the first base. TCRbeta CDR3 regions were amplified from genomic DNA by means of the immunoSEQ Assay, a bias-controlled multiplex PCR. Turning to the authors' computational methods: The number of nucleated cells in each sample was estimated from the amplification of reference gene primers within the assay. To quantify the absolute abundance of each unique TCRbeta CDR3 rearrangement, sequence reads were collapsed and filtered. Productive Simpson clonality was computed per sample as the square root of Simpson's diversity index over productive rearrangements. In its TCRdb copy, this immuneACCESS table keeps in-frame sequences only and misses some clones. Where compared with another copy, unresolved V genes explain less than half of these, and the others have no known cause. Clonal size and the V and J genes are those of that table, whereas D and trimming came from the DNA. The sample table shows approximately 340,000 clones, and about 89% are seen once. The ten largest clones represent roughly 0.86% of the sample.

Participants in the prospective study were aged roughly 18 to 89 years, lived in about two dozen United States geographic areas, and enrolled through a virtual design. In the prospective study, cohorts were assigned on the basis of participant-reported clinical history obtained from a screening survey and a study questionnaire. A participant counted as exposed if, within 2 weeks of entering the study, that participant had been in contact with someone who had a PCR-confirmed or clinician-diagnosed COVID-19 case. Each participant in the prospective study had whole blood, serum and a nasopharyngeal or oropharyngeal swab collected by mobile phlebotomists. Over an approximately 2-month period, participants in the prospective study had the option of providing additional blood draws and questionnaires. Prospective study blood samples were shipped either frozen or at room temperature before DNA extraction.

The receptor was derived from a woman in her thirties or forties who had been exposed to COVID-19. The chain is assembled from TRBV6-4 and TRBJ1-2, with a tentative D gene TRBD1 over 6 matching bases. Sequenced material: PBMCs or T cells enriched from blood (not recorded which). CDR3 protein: CASSDSKTGGYTF. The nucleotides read TGTGCCAGCAGTGACTCTAAGACAGGTGGCTACACCTTC.